The clone carrying this T cell receptor (beta chain) was seen more than once but under ten times. The data were obtained in a study of blood T cell repertoires in COVID-19. The assay was immunoSEQ multiplex PCR, and TCRdb's table has in-frame clones only and misses some. The table lists tens of thousands of clones, 88% of them singletons. Material: peripheral blood. The receptor comes from a human donor in a cohort sampled during active COVID-19.

The DNA of the CDR3 is TGTGCCAGTAGCAACCAAGAGACCCAGTACTTC. Protein product: CASSNQETQYF. V gene TRBV19 combines with J gene TRBJ2-5, with D unresolved. Germline V gene sequence: CDR1 LNHDA, CDR2 SQIVND (reference sequence). The CDR3 is made up of 11 amino acids. The V gene lost 6 bases and the J gene lost 0 bases, with 2 bases spanning the gap.